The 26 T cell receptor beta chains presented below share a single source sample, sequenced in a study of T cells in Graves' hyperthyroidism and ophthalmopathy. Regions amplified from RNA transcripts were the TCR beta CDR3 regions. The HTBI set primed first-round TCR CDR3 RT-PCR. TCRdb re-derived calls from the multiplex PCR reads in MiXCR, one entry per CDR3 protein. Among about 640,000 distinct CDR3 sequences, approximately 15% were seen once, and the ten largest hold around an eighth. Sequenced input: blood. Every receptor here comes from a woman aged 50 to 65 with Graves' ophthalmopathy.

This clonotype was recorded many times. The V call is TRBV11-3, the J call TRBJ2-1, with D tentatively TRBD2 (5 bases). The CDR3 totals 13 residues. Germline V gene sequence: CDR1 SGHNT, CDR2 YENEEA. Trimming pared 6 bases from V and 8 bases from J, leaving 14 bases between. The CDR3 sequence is CASRQRLGDEQFF. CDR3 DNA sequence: TGTGCCAGCAGGCAGCGTCTCGGGGATGAGCAGTTCTTC.

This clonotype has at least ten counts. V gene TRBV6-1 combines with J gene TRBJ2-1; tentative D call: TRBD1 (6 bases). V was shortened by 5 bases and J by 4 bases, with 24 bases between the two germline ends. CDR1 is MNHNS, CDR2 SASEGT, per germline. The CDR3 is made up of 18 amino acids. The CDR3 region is CASSSYKQGAGPYNEQFF. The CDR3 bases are TGTGCCAGCAGTTCCTATAAACAGGGCGCGGGCCCTTACAATGAGCAGTTCTTC.

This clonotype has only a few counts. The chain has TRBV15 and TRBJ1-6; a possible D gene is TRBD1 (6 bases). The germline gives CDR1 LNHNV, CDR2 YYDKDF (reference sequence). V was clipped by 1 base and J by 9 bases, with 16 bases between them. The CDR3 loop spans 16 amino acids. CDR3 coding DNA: TGTGCCACCAGCAGAGGGTCGGACAGCGGCTTTTCACCCCTCCACTTT. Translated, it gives CATSRGSDSGFSPLHF.

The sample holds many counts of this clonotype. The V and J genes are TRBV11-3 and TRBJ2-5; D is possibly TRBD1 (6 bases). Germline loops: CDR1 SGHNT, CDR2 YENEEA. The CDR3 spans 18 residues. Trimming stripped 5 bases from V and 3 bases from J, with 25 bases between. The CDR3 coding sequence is TGTGCCAGCAGCATATACCCACGAACGTGGGGGCGGGAAGAGACCCAGTACTTC. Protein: CASSIYPRTWGREETQYF.

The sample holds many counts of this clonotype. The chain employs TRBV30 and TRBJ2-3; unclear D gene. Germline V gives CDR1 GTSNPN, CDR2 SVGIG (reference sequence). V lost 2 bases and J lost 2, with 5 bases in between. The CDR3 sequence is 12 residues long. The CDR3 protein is CAWSSDTDTQYF. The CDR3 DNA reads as TGTGCCTGGAGTAGCGACACAGATACGCAGTATTTT. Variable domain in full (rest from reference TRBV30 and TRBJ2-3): SQTIHQWPATLVQPVGSPLSLECTVEGTSNPNLYWYRQAAGRGLQLLFYSVGIGQISSEVPQNLSASRPQDRQFILSSKKLLLSDSGFYLCAWSSDTDTQYFGPGTRLTVL.

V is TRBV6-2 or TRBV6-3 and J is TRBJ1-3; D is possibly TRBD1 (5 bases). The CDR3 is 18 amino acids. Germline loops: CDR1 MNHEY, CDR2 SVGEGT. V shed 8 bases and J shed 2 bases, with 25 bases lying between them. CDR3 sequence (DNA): TGTGCCAGCCTACCCGCGGGGGAACGTCAATATCCTGGAAACACCATATATTTT. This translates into CASLPAGERQYPGNTIYF.

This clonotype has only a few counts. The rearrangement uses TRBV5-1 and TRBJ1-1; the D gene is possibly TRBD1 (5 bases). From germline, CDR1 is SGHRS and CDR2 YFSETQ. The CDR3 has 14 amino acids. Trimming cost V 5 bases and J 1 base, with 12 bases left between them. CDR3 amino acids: CASRTGTENTEAFF. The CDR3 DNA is TGCGCCAGCAGAACCGGGACGGAGAACACTGAAGCTTTCTTT. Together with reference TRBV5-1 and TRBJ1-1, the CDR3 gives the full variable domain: KAGVTQTPRYLIKTRGQQVTLSCSPISGHRSVSWYQQTPGQGLQFLFEYFSETQRNKGNFPGRFSGRQFSNSRSEMNVSTLELGDSALYLCASRTGTENTEAFFGQGTRLTVV.

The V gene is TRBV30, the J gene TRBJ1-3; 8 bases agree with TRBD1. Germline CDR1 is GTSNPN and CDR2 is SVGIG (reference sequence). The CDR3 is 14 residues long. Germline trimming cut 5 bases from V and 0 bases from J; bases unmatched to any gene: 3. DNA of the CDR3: TGTGCCTGGGGTGACAGGGGCTCTGGAAACACCATATATTTT. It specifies CAWGDRGSGNTIYF.

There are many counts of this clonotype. As DNA, the CDR3 is TGTGCCAGCAGCTTAGCGATAGCGGGAAACACCGGGGAGCTGTTTTTT. It is translated as CASSLAIAGNTGELFF. The V call is TRBV7-2, the J call TRBJ2-2; the match to TRBD2 covers 8 bases. In germline, CDR1 is SGHTA, CDR2 FQGNSA. This CDR3 contains 16 residues. Losses at the gene ends were 0 bases for V and 2 bases for J; bases not matched to a gene: 2.

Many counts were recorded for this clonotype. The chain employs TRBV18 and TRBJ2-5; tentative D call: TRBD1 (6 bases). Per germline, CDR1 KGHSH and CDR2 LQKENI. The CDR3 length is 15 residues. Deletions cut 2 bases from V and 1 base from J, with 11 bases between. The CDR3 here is CASSPGTLLQETQYF. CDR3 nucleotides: TGTGCCAGCTCACCAGGGACATTGCTCCAAGAGACCCAGTACTTC.

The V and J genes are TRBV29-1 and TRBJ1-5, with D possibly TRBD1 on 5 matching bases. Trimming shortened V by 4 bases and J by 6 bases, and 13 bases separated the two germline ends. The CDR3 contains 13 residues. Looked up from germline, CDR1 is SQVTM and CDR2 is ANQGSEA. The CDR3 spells CSVVSGPGQPQHF. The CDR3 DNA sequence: TGCAGCGTTGTTTCAGGGCCAGGTCAGCCCCAGCATTTT.

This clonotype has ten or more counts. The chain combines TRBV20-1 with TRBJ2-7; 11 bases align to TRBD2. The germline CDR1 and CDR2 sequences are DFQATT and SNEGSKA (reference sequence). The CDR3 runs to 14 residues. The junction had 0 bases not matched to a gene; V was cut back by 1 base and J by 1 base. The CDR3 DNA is TGCAGTGCTAGAGTAGCGGGAGGGTCCTACGAGCAGTACTTC. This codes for CSARVAGGSYEQYF.

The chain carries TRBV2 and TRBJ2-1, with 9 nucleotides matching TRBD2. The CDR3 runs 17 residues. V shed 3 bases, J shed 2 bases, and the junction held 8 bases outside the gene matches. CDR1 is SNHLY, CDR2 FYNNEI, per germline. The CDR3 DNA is TGTGCCAGCAGTGAGGGGAGGCGGGGGGGGACCTACAATGAGCAGTTCTTC. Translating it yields CASSEGRRGGTYNEQFF.

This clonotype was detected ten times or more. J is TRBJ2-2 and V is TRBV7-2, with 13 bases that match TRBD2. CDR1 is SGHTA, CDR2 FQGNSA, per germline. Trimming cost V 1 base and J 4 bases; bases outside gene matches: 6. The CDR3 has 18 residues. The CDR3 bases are TGTGCCAGCAGCTTAGTTTGGACTAGCGGGAGTGTCACCGGGGAGCTGTTTTTT. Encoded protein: CASSLVWTSGSVTGELFF. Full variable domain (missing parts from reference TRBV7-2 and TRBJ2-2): GAGVSQSPSNKVTEKGKDVELRCDPISGHTALYWYRQSLGQGLEFLIYFQGNSAPDKSGLPSDRFSAERTGGSVSTLTIQRTQQEDSAVYLCASSLVWTSGSVTGELFFGEGSRLTVL.

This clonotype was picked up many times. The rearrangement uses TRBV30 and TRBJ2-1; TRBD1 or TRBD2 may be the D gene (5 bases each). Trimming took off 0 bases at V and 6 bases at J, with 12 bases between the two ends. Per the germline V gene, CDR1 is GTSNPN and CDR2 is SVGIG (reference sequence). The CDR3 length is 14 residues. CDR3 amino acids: CAWSVTGGGNEQFF. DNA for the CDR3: TGTGCCTGGAGTGTAACTGGGGGTGGCAATGAGCAGTTCTTC.

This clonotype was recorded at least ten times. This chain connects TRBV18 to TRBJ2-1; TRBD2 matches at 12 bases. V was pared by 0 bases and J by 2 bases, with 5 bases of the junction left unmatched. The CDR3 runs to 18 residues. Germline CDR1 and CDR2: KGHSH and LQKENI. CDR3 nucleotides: TGTGCCAGCTCACCACCAAGACTAGCGGGAGTCCCCTACAATGAGCAGTTCTTC. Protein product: CASSPPRLAGVPYNEQFF.

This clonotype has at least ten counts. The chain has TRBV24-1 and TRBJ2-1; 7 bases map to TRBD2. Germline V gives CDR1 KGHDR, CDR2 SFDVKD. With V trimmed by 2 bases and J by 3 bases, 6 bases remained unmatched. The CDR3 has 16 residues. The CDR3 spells CATSDSGGGIYNEQFF. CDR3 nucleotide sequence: TGTGCCACCAGTGATTCCGGGGGAGGGATCTACAATGAGCAGTTCTTC.

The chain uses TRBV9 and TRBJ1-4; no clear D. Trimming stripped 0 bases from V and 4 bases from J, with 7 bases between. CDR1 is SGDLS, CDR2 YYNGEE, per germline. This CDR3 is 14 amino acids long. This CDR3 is CASSVAGGNEKLFF. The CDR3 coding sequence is TGTGCCAGCAGCGTAGCCGGCGGTAATGAAAAACTGTTTTTT.

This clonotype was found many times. DNA for the CDR3: TGTGCCAGCTCCCCCGGGACAGCGGCCGAGCAGTACTTC. Translating gives CASSPGTAAEQYF. The chain joins TRBV18 to TRBJ2-7; TRBD1 aligns across 7 bases. Germline loops: CDR1 KGHSH, CDR2 LQKENI. V dropped 6 bases and J dropped 6; count of bases not matched to a gene: 8. The CDR3 covers 13 residues.

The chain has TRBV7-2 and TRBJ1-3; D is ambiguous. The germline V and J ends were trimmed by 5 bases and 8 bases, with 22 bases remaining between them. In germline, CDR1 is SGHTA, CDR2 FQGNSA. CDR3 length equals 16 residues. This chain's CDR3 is CASSPWRQKSGDTIYF. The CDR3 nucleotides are TGTGCCAGCAGCCCCTGGCGGCAAAAAAGTGGCGACACCATATATTTT.

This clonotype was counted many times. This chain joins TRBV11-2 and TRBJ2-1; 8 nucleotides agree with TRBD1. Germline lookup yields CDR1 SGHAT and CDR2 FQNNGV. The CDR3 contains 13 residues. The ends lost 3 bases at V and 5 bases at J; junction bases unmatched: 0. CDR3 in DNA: TGTGCCAGCAGCTTGGACAGGGACAATGAGCAGTTCTTC. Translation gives CASSLDRDNEQFF.

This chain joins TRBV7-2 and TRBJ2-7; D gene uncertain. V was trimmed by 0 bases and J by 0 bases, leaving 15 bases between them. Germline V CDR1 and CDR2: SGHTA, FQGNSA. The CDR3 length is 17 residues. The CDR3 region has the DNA TGTACCAGCAGCTTAGCGATTTCACACGACGACTCCTACGAGCAGTACTTC. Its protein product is CTSSLAISHDDSYEQYF.

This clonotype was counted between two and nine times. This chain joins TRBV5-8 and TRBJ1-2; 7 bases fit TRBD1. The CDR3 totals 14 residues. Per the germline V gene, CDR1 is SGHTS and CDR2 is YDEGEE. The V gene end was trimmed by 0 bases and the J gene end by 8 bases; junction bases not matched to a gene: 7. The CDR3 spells CASSLDQGVRGYTF. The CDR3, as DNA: TGTGCCAGCAGCTTGGACCAGGGGGTTAGAGGCTACACCTTC.

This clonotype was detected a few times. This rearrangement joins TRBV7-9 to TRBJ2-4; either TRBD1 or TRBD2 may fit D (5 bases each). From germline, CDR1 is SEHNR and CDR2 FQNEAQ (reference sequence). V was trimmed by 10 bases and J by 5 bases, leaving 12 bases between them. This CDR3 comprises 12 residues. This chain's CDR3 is CATARDENIQYF. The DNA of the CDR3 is TGTGCCACCGCCAGGGACGAAAACATTCAGTACTTC. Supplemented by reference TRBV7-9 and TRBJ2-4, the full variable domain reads DTGVSQNPRHKITKRGQNVTFRCDPISEHNRLYWYRQTLGQGPEFLTYFQNEAQLEKSRLLSDRFSAERPKGSFSTLEIQRTEQGDSAMYLCATARDENIQYFGAGTRLSVL.

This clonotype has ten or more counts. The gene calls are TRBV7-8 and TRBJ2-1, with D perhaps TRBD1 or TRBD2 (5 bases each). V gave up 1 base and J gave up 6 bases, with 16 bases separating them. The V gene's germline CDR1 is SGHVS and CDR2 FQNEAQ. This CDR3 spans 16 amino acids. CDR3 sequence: CASSLGFVGTFNEQFF. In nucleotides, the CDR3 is TGTGCCAGCAGCTTAGGTTTTGTCGGGACGTTCAATGAGCAGTTCTTC.

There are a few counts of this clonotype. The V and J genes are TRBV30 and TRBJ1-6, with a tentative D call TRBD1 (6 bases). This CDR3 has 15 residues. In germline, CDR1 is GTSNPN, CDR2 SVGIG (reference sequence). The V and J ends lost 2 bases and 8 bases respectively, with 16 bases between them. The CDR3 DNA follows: TGTGCCTGGAGTACCCTCAGGGGCCGGGATTCACCCCTCCACTTT. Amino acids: CAWSTLRGRDSPLHF. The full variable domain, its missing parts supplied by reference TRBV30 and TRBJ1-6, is SQTIHQWPATLVQPVGSPLSLECTVEGTSNPNLYWYRQAAGRGLQLLFYSVGIGQISSEVPQNLSASRPQDRQFILSSKKLLLSDSGFYLCAWSTLRGRDSPLHFGNGTRLTVT.